The source of this T cell receptor (beta chain) is a study of beta chain features in type 1 diabetes (dated by TCRdb to the late 2010s). Turning to the overall study: Patients and healthy donors did not differ in mean age, gender distribution, total cell number or subset yield. A total of roughly 100,000,000 sorted cells were examined across all samples, and the number of cells per subset was strongly correlated with RNA yield. In the study, TCRB repertoires of sorted circulating CD4+ T cell subsets from recently diagnosed type 1 diabetes patients were compared with those of matched healthy donors. Whereas all 28 donors provided naive and central memory subsets, regulatory and stem cell-like memory subsets were isolated from just 8 patients and about 8 healthy donors. General findings and caveats noted by the study authors: In all four CD4+ subsets, TCRB CDR3 length was moderately but significantly shorter in type 1 diabetes patients. Naive, central memory and regulatory TCRB repertoires appeared to be more alike among patients than among healthy donors. HLA sub-analyses involved small numbers of individuals, so any influence of HLA type on TCRB rearrangement remained unresolved. Patients with type 1 diabetes made fewer insertions and deleted more nucleotides at VDJ recombination sites, implying thymic rearrangement abnormalities. Sequencing cDNA rather than genomic DNA could over-represent highly expressing activated cells, although activation and CD3 levels did not differ between groups. Shorter templates might have been favored by PCR, but patient and control samples were amplified and corrected together, so both groups would have been affected equally by any skew.

This clone was detected a few times. Its antigen has not been determined. No base quality information exists; no much larger clone differs at one position. From each donor, a single peripheral blood sample of approximately 0.11 L on average was drawn into heparinised tubes. A BD FACSAria II and a panel including CD45RO, CCR7, CD25, CD127, CD95 and CD27 were used to sort naive, central memory, regulatory and stem cell-like memory CD4+ T cells. Purity was above 95% for every sorted population. PBMCs were separated immediately by Lymphoprep density gradient centrifugation and were stained directly, without being cultured. So that batch effects would be minimized, each experiment stained and sorted samples in pairs, pairing one healthy donor with one patient. CDR1 and CDR2, per the germline V gene, are SNHLY and FYNNEI. The CDR3 spans 18 residues, from the cysteine through the phenylalanine. CDR3 DNA only is kept here, 54 bases in frame from base 1. V loses 4 bases, J loses 0 bases, and the germline ends lie 16 bases apart.

All of the isolated RNA was reverse transcribed with the High Capacity cDNA Reverse Transcription Kit, so expressed TCRB transcripts were sequenced. Deep immunoSEQ sequencing was performed on naive, central memory and regulatory T cell samples, with an average of roughly 3.6 million total reads per sample. Sorted cells were lysed in RLT buffer, and RNA was extracted using DNase-treated RNeasy Micro or Mini kits according to cell number. To prevent cross-contamination, every cell subset was processed on its own, while patient and healthy donor samples were processed together. Using the immunoSEQ multiplex PCR, TCRB sequences were amplified from cDNA into 87-bp fragments spanning the CDR3 region. The amplicons were sequenced using the Illumina HiSeq platform. In the paper's pipeline: Synthetic template baselines were used to correct PCR bias computationally, reads within Hamming distance 2 were collapsed, and singletons that could not be merged were discarded. Reads were aligned against IMGT to assign V, D and J genes, CDR3 length and insertions or deletions at six rearrangement sites. Clonotype counts were normalized to sorted cell number within each subset before computing true diversity and Gini coefficients with the tcR R package. The overlap coefficient, calculated on TCRB nucleotide sequences, was used to measure repertoire sharing. Out-of-frame TCRB sequences from naive cells were analyzed to stand in for the pre-selection repertoire. Imported from immuneACCESS, the table was reduced by TCRdb to in-frame sequences with V and J called. These copies leave out some clones; in studies compared against another copy, an unresolved V gene accounts for under half, and the cause of the remainder is not known. The DNA was the basis for D and trimming; V, J and clone size are from that table. The sample table records 600,000 or so clones; around an eighth of these occur just once. 0.035% to 0.04% of the sample goes to the ten largest clones.

What was sequenced was naive CD4+ T cells from blood. What this sample's cell subset or site label stands for: true naive CD4+ T cells. The sequence joins TRBV2 to TRBJ2-6; the D segment could be TRBD2, given 5 matching bases. This TCR was sampled from a man aged 18 to 35 with type 1 diabetes. The DNA sequence reads TGTGCCAGCAGTGCAAAGGCGGGCGCCGGCTCTGGGGCCAACGTCCTGACTTTC. This codes for CASSAKAGAGSGANVLTF.